The next 7 T cell receptor beta chains were all read from a single sample in a study of T cell repertoires in cytomegalovirus infection (dated by TCRdb to about 2019). The sequencer listed for this sample is Illumina HiSeq 1500. The public reads were reprocessed in TCRdb via fastp at Q25 and MiXCR, keeping in-frame beta chains. Rows are unified per CDR3 protein, each entry keeping the most common DNA and genes. The sample has hundreds of thousands of distinct CDR3 sequences on record, 30% to 35% of them singletons. In total, the top ten clones hold around 11% of the sample. No antigen is known for these receptors. The treatment or condition tag for this specimen amounts to: in vitro stimulation with specific CMV peptide epitopes to enrich CMV-specific T cells. This specimen consisted of cultured CD8+ T cells from PBMCs, obtained from culture after CMV antigen stimulation. Every receptor here comes from a human donor in good health (CMV status not recorded). Some clones in this sample may be carry-over from other donors' samples.

The V gene is TRBV6-6, the J gene TRBJ1-2; D unresolved. Trimming removed 0 bases at V and 6 bases at J, with 14 bases between. The CDR3 sequence is 15 residues long. Germline-derived CDR1 and CDR2 are MNHNY and SVGAGI (reference sequence). CDR3 nucleotide sequence: TGTGCCAGCAGTTACTCCGTCACACGGGTGGATGGCTACACCTTC. This gives the protein CASSYSVTRVDGYTF.

The V call is TRBV7-6, the J call TRBJ2-3, with 7 bases identical to TRBD2. This CDR3 is built from 14 residues. The trim removed 8 bases at V and 4 bases at J, leaving 9 bases unmatched. Germline V gene lookup returns CDR1 SGHVS and CDR2 FNYEAQ. The CDR3 sequence: CASSMKRGADTQYF. The CDR3 DNA reads TGTGCCAGCTCGATGAAGCGGGGTGCAGATACGCAGTATTTT.

The chain combines TRBV7-8 with TRBJ1-3; 7 bases fit TRBD1. Per the germline V gene, CDR1 is SGHVS and CDR2 is FQNEAQ. J gave up 4 bases and V 2 bases, and 8 bases lay outside the gene matches. The CDR3 totals 16 residues. CDR3 loop: CASSLPRQGSGNTIYF. CDR3 sequence (DNA): TGTGCCAGCAGCTTACCTCGACAGGGTTCGGGAAACACCATATATTTT.

The sample holds a few counts of this clonotype. The chain uses TRBV7-6 and TRBJ2-7, with D possibly being TRBD1 (6 bases). CDR1 and CDR2 from the germline V gene are SGHVS and FNYEAQ. Trimming took off 8 bases at V and 7 bases at J, with 24 bases between the two ends. The CDR3 extends over 15 amino acids. Here the CDR3 DNA reads TGTGCCAGCGGCACCCCGGGACATCCCTTGGGAGAGCAGTACTTC. Translating gives CASGTPGHPLGEQYF.

This clonotype was counted at least ten times. The chain uses TRBV7-6 and TRBJ1-5; D gene unclear. V lost 1 base and J lost 3, with 13 bases in between. This CDR3 has 16 amino acids. Germline assignment: CDR1 SGHVS and CDR2 FNYEAQ. The CDR3 region is CASSLEDGGFNQPQHF. DNA for the CDR3: TGTGCCAGCAGCTTAGAGGACGGCGGATTCAATCAGCCCCAGCATTTT.

This clonotype was picked up a small number of times. The junction and the germline gene differ at one end; a read error may be behind it. The V gene is TRBV27, the J gene TRBJ1-5, with D maybe TRBD1 (5 bases). The CDR3 has 14 amino acids. Germline V gene lookup returns CDR1 MNHEY and CDR2 SMNVEV (reference sequence). The CDR3 DNA is TGCGCCAGCAGCCCCCAGGGACCCAATCAGCCCCAGCATTTT. This encodes CASSPQGPNQPQHF.

The table lists this clonotype with a few counts. The chain employs TRBV7-9 and TRBJ2-7; 7 positions match TRBD2. Germline V lookup: CDR1 SEHNR, CDR2 FQNEAQ (reference sequence). CDR3 size: 13 residues. V was clipped by 3 bases and J by 7 bases; unmatched bases: 6. CDR3 loop: CASSLGAGREQYV. As DNA, the CDR3 is TGTGCCAGCAGCTTGGGAGCGGGGCGTGAGCAGTACGTC.